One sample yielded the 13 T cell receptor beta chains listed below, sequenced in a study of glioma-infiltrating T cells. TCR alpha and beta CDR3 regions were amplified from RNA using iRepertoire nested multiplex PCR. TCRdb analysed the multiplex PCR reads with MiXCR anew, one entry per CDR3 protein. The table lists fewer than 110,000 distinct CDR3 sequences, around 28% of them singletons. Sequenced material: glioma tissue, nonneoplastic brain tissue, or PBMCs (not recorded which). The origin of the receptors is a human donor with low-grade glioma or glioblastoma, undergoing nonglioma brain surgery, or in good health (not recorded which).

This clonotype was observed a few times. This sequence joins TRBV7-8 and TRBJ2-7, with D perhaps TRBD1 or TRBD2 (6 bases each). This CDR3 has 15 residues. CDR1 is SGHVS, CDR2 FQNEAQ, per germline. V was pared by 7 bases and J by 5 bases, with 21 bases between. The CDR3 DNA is TGTGCCAGCACCCAGAGCGAAGGGGGGCTGGACGAGCAGTACTTC. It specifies CASTQSEGGLDEQYF.

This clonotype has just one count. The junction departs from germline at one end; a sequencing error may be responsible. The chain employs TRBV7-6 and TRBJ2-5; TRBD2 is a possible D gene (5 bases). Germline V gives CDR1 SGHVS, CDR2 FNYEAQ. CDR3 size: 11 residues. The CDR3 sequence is CASSPGENQYF. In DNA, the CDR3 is TGTGCCAGCAGCCCCGGGGAGAACCAGTACTTC.

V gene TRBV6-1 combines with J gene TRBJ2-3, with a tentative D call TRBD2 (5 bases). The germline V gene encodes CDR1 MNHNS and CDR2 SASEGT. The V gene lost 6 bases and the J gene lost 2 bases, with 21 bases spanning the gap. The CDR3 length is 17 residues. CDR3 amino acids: CASSRPLSAISTDTQYF. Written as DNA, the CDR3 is TGTGCCAGCAGCCGACCCCTTAGCGCGATATCCACAGATACGCAGTATTTT.

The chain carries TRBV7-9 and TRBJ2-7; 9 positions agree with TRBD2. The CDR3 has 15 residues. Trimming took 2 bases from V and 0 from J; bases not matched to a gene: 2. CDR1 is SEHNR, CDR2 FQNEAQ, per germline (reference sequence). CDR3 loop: CASSLIAGASYEQYF. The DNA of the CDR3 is TGTGCCAGCAGCTTAATAGCGGGGGCCTCCTACGAGCAGTACTTC.

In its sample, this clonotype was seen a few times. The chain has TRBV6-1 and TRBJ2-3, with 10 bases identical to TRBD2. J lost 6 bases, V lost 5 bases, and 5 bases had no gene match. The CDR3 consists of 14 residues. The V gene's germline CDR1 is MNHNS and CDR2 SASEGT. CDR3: CASSQRGGRDTQYF. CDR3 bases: TGTGCCAGCAGTCAGCGGGGGGGCAGGGATACGCAGTATTTT.

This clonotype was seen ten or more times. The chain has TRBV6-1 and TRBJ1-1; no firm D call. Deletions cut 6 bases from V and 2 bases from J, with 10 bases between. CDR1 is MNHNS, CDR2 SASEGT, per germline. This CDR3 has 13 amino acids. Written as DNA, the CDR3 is TGTGCCAGCAGCCCGGTCTCAAACACTGAAGCTTTCTTT. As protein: CASSPVSNTEAFF.

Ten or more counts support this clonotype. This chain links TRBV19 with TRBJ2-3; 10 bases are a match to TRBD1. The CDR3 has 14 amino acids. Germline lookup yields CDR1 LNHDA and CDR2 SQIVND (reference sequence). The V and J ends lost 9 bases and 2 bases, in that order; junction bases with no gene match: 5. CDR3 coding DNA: TGTGCCAGCCTGGACAGGGGGACCACAGATACGCAGTATTTT. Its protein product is CASLDRGTTDTQYF.

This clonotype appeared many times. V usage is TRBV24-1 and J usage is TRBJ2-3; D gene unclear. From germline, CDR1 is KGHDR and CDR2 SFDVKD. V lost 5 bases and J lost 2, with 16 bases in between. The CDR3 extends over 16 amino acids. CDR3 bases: TGTGCCACCAGTGCTGGCCTTCACATCGTCACAGATACGCAGTATTTT. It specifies CATSAGLHIVTDTQYF.

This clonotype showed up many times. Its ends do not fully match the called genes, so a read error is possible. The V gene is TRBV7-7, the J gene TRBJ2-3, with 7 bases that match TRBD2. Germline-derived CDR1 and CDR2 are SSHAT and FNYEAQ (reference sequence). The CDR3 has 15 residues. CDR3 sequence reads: CASSGTGSPGDTQYF. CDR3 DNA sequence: TGTGCTAGCAGCGGGACGGGGTCCCCCGGAGATACGCAGTATTTT.

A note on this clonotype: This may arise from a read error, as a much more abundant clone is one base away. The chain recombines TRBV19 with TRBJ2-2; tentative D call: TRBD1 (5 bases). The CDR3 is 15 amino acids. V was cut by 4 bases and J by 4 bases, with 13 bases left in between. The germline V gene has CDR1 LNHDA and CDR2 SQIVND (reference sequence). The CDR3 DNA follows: TGTGCCAGTAGTACCGCAGGGTACTCCACCGGGGAGCTGTTTTTT. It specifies CASSTAGYSTGELFF.

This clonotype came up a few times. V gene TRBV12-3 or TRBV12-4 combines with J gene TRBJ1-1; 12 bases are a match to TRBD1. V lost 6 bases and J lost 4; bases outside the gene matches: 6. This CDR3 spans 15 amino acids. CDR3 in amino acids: CASSPGQGAVTEAFF. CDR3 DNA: TGTGCCAGCAGCCCGGGACAGGGGGCGGTCACTGAAGCTTTCTTT.

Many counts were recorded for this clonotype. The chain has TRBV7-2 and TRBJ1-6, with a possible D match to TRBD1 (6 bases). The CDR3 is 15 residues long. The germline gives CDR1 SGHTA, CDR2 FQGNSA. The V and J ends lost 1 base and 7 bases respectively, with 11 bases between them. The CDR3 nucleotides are TGTGCCAGCAGCTTAGAACCAGGGGCGAATTCACCCCTCCACTTT. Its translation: CASSLEPGANSPLHF.

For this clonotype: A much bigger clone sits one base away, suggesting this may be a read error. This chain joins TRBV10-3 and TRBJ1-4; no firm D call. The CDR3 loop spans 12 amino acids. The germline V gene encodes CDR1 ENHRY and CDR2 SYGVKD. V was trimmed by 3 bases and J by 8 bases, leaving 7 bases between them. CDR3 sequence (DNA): TGTGCCATCAGTGATAAGGAGGAAAAACTGTTTTTT. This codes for CAISDKEEKLFF.